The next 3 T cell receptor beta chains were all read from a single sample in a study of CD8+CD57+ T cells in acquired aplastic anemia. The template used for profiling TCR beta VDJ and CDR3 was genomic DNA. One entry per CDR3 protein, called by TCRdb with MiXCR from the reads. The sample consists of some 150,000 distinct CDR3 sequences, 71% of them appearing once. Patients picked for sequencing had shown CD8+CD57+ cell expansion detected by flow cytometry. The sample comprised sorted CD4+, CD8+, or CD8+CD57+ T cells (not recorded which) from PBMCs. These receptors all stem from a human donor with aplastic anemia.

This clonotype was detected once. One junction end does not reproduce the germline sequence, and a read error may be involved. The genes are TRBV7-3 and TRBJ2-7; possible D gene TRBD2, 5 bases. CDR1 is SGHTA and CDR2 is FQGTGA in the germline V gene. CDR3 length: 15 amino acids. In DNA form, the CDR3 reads TGCGCCAGCAGCCACATCCCCCGGGATAGATACGAGCAATACTTC. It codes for CASSHIPRDRYEQYF.

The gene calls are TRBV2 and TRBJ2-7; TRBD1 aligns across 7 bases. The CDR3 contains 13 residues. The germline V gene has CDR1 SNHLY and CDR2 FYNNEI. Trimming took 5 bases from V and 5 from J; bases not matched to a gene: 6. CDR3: CASSYRGRNEQYF. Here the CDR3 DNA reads TGTGCCAGCAGTTACAGGGGTAGGAACGAGCAGTACTTC.

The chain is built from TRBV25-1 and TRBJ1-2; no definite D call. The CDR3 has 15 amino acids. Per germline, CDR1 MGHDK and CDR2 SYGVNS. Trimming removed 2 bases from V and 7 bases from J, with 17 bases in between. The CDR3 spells CASSERAALGSGYTF. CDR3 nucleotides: TGTGCCAGCAGTGAAAGGGCAGCCCTAGGAAGTGGCTACACCTTC.